The rows below give T cell receptor beta chains drawn from one sample of a study of OX40 agonist ivuxolimab in advanced cancers. TCRdb's table, derived via immunoSEQ multiplex PCR, lists solely in-frame clones and lacks some. The sample yields some 61,000 clones, roughly 80% seen once. The sample was CD4+ or CD8+ T cells sorted from blood, taken in a trial of the OX40 agonist ivuxolimab. The receptors come from an adult with an advanced solid tumor such as melanoma, head and neck, liver or kidney cancer. CDR3s include the opening cysteine and the closing phenylalanine or tryptophan. D genes are given only for firm matches. Clone size appears in some rows only: once, few, many, or a class for an expanded clone.

D gene,V gene,J gene,clone size,CDR3 DNA,CDR3 protein
TRBD2,TRBV7-3,TRBJ2-7,-,TGTGCCAGCAGCCAGAGCGGGGGTAGCTCCTACGAGCAGTACTTC,CASSQSGGSSYEQYF
-,TRBV29-1,TRBJ1-1,-,TGCAGCGTTGAGGCTTGGCAGTGGAACACTGAAGCTTTCTTT,CSVEAWQWNTEAFF
-,TRBV28,TRBJ2-5,-,TGTGCCAGCAGCCAAGTAGGGCAACAAGAGACCCAGTACTTC,CASSQVGQQETQYF
-,TRBV5-1,TRBJ1-1,-,TGCGCCAGCAGCCCGCTGGTTAACACTGAAGCTTTCTTT,CASSPLVNTEAFF
TRBD1,TRBV7-2,TRBJ2-1,-,TGTGCCAGCAGCTACGGGACAGGGCGCAATGAGCAGTTCTTC,CASSYGTGRNEQFF
TRBD2,TRBV10-2,TRBJ2-2,once,TGCGCCAGCAGTGAGTCGGCTAGCGGGGGCACCGGGGAGCTGTTTTTT,CASSESASGGTGELFF
TRBD1,TRBV19,TRBJ1-5,-,TGTGCCAGTAGGGGACAGGGAGATCAGCCCCAGCATTTT,CASRGQGDQPQHF
-,TRBV27,TRBJ1-1,-,TGTGCCAGCAGTTTTTCCTGGTTCGGCGCTGAAGCTTTCTTT,CASSFSWFGAEAFF
-,TRBV9,TRBJ2-7,-,TGTGCCAGCAGCTCAGGGACACCCGATCTCGCCGAGCAGTACTTC,CASSSGTPDLAEQYF
-,TRBV7-8,TRBJ2-1,once,TGTGCCAGCAGCTCTACCCTGGGCTCCTACAATGAGCAGTTCTTC,CASSSTLGSYNEQFF
TRBD1,TRBV30,TRBJ1-5,-,TGTGCCTGGAGTATAAACAGGGGATCGGGGCCCCAGCATTTT,CAWSINRGSGPQHF
-,TRBV2,TRBJ1-5,-,TGTGCCAACAGTGAAATGTCTACAGGGCAAAGGCCCCAGCATTTT,CANSEMSTGQRPQHF
-,TRBV2,TRBJ1-5,-,TGTGCCAGCAGCGTTAGGGATAATCAGCCCCAGCATTTT,CASSVRDNQPQHF
-,TRBV10-2,TRBJ2-5,-,TGCGCCAGCAGCGAACAGGGAGCGGCCCAGTACTTC,CASSEQGAAQYF
-,TRBV28,TRBJ1-1,-,TGTGCCAGCAGCCCTAAATCCAACACTGAAGCTTTCTTT,CASSPKSNTEAFF
-,TRBV19,TRBJ1-1,-,TGTGCCAGTAGTATCAGCTGGGACAAAGCTTTCTTT,CASSISWDKAFF
-,TRBV28,TRBJ1-4,-,TGTGCCATCGGCCCACCCGAGGGGAGGGAAAAACTGTTTTTT,CAIGPPEGREKLFF
TRBD1,TRBV5-1,TRBJ1-3,medium-sized,TGCGCCAGCAGCTTGGGCAGGGGGTCCGGAAACACCATATATTTT,CASSLGRGSGNTIYF
-,TRBV28,TRBJ1-5,-,TGTGCCAGCAGAGAAGGGACTTATCAGCCCCAGCATTTT,CASREGTYQPQHF
-,TRBV6-1,TRBJ2-3,-,TGTGCCAGCAGTGAACGAGGGGGGAATACGCAGTATTTT,CASSERGGNTQYF
-,TRBV6-5,TRBJ2-7,-,TGTGCCAGCAGTCTCAACGGGTACGAGCAGTACTTC,CASSLNGYEQYF
TRBD2,TRBV28,TRBJ2-1,-,TGTGCCAGCAGTTTTCGGCTAGCGGTTACCTACAATGAGCAGTTCTTC,CASSFRLAVTYNEQFF
-,TRBV30,TRBJ2-3,-,TGTGCCTGGAGTGTAGGGGACTCGACCACAGATACGCAGTATTTT,CAWSVGDSTTDTQYF
-,TRBV11-2,TRBJ1-3,-,TGTGCCAGCAGCCCCTGGCGGGACGCCCGCTCTGGAAACACCATATATTTT,CASSPWRDARSGNTIYF
-,TRBV11-2,TRBJ1-3,medium-sized,TGTGCCAGCAGCTTAGACGGAAACACCATATATTTT,CASSLDGNTIYF
-,TRBV11-2,TRBJ1-5,-,TGTGCCAGCAGCTTAACCGGGGGGAGCAATCAGCCCCAGCATTTT,CASSLTGGSNQPQHF
-,TRBV7-9,TRBJ1-6,medium-sized,TGTGCCAGCAGCTTTGACACAGGGACGAATTCACCCCTCCACTTT,CASSFDTGTNSPLHF
-,TRBV5-5,TRBJ2-1,-,TGTGCCAGCAGCCCCAGGATGGGGATGAGGGTTGATGAGCAGTTCTTC,CASSPRMGMRVDEQFF
-,TRBV4-1,TRBJ2-5,few,TGCGCCAGCAGCCGGATTATTGGAGAGACCCAGTACTTC,CASSRIIGETQYF
-,TRBV2,TRBJ1-1,once,TGTGCCAGCAGTGAAGCGCGAGGGTCCTACACTGAAGCTTTCTTT,CASSEARGSYTEAFF
-,TRBV7-9,TRBJ1-1,-,TGTGCCAGCAGCTTATCAGGTGAGACCACTGAAGCTTTCTTT,CASSLSGETTEAFF
TRBD2,TRBV30,TRBJ2-1,-,TGTGCCTGGAGTGTCAGCGGGAGGCAAAATGAGCAGTTCTTC,CAWSVSGRQNEQFF
TRBD1,TRBV5-4,TRBJ2-3,-,TGTGCCAGCAGCTTCCGGACAGGGAGCACAGATACGCAGTATTTT,CASSFRTGSTDTQYF
TRBD1,TRBV5-1,TRBJ2-2,once,TGCGCCAGCAGCAGAGGACAGGGGGCTAGCGGGGAGCTGTTTTTT,CASSRGQGASGELFF
TRBD2,TRBV4-1,TRBJ2-6,-,TGCGCCAGCAGCCACCCCGGGACTAGCTGGGCTGGGGCCAACGTCCTGACTTTC,CASSHPGTSWAGANVLTF
TRBD1,TRBV19,TRBJ1-3,few,TGTGCCAGTGGGGACAGAGGAGTAAACACCATATATTTT,CASGDRGVNTIYF
-,TRBV2,TRBJ1-2,-,TGTGCCAGCATAACAAGGGCGTTAAGCTATGGCTACACCTTC,CASITRALSYGYTF
-,TRBV5-1,TRBJ2-2,-,TGCGCCAGCAGCCCCGACTCCCATGACCCCCGGGAGCTGTTTTTT,CASSPDSHDPRELFF
TRBD1,TRBV6-1,TRBJ2-2,-,TGTGCCAGCAGTGAGTGGGACAGCCAACTGGCCGGGGAGCTGTTTTTT,CASSEWDSQLAGELFF
-,TRBV7-7,TRBJ2-2,-,TGTGCTAGCAGCACCGGGACACCCGGGGAGCTGTTTTTT,CASSTGTPGELFF
-,TRBV30,TRBJ2-1,-,TGTGCCTGCGCGACAGCGTTATCCTACAATGAGCAGTTCTTC,CACATALSYNEQFF
-,TRBV7-9,TRBJ2-7,few,TGTGCCAGCGGAAGGGACCTCCACTCCTACGAGCAGTACTTC,CASGRDLHSYEQYF
-,TRBV28,TRBJ2-6,-,TGTGCCAGCAGTCGGGCCGTATCTGGGGCCAACGTCCTGACTTTC,CASSRAVSGANVLTF
TRBD1,TRBV5-1,TRBJ2-1,-,TGCGCCAGCAGACCCGGACAGGGGGACTCCTACAATGAGCAGTTCTTC,CASRPGQGDSYNEQFF
TRBD1,TRBV5-1,TRBJ2-5,-,TGCGCCAGCAGATTACAGGGGGCGATAGAAGAGACCCAGTACTTC,CASRLQGAIEETQYF
-,TRBV5-1,TRBJ2-2,few,TGCGCCAGCAGCTTGGACCAGATGGGCGGGGAGCTGTTTTTT,CASSLDQMGGELFF
TRBD1,TRBV10-3,TRBJ1-6,-,TGTGCCATCAGTAGGACAGGGGAGAATTCACCCCTCCACTTT,CAISRTGENSPLHF
TRBD2,TRBV4-1,TRBJ2-3,-,TGCGCCAGCAGCCGGCGGGGAGTAGCGGGAGATCCCCGCGAAGATACGCAGTATTTT,CASSRRGVAGDPREDTQYF
TRBD1,TRBV5-1,TRBJ2-5,-,TGCGCCAGCAGCTTTGGACAGGCGCAAGAGACCCAGTACTTC,CASSFGQAQETQYF
-,TRBV5-1,TRBJ1-1,-,TGCGCCAGCAGCTTGTTTGAGGCCCGCATGAACACTGAAGCTTTCTTT,CASSLFEARMNTEAFF
-,TRBV6-1,TRBJ2-5,-,TGTGCCAGCAGTGAAAACCCCCAGGGTAGACAGACCCAGTACTTC,CASSENPQGRQTQYF
-,TRBV10-3,TRBJ2-6,-,TGTGCCATCACCACGGAGGGCGGCTCTGGGGCCAACGTCCTGACTTTC,CAITTEGGSGANVLTF
-,TRBV18,TRBJ1-1,-,TGTGCCAGCTCACCACTCCTCAGGGAAATAGGGACTGAAGCTTTCTTT,CASSPLLREIGTEAFF
TRBD1,TRBV6-5,TRBJ2-7,-,TGTGCCAGCAGTAGATCCGGGACAGGGGGCTACGAGCAGTACTTC,CASSRSGTGGYEQYF
-,TRBV6-5,TRBJ1-6,few,TGTGCCAGCAGTTCCGCACGGGACTTCTTGAGTTCACCCCTCCACTTT,CASSSARDFLSSPLHF
-,TRBV11-3,TRBJ2-4,-,TGTGCCAGCAGCCCTCCTTCCGGTAGTCTAGCCAAAAACATTCAGTACTTC,CASSPPSGSLAKNIQYF
TRBD1,TRBV5-1,TRBJ1-2,-,TGCGCCAGCAGCTTGGCAAGCGGACAGGGGGCTGCCTATGGCTACACCTTC,CASSLASGQGAAYGYTF
-,TRBV5-6,TRBJ1-2,-,TGTGCCAGCAGCTTAAGACTGGCGCCCCAAGGCTACACCTTC,CASSLRLAPQGYTF
TRBD1,TRBV11-3,TRBJ1-1,-,TGTGCCAGCCAGAGCCGCGGGACAGGAGAAAACACTGAAGCTTTCTTT,CASQSRGTGENTEAFF
TRBD1,TRBV5-1,TRBJ2-1,-,TGCGCCAGCAGCTTTGACAGGGGCAATGAGCAGTTCTTC,CASSFDRGNEQFF